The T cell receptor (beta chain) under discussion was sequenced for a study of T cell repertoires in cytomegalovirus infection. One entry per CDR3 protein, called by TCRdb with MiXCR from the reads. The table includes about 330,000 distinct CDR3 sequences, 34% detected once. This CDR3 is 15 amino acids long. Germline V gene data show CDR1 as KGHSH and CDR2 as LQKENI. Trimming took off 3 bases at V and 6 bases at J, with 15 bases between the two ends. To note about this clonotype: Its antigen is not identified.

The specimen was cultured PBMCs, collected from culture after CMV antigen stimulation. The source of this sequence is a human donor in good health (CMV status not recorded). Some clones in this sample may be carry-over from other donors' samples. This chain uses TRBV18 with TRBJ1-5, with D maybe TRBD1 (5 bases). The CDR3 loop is CASSPTVAFGQPQHF. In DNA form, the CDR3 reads TGTGCCAGCTCACCGACAGTAGCGTTTGGTCAGCCCCAGCATTTT. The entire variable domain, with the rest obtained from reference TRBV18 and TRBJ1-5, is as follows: NAGVMQNPRHLVRRRGQEARLRCSPMKGHSHVYWYRQLPEEGLKFMVYLQKENIIDESGMPKERFSAEFPKEGPSILRIQQVVRGDSAAYFCASSPTVAFGQPQHFGDGTRLSIL.